The 2 T cell receptor beta chains presented below share a single source sample, sequenced in a study of T cell repertoires in cytomegalovirus infection. From the reads, TCRdb called clonotypes with MiXCR, one entry per CDR3 protein. The table lists around 800,000 distinct CDR3 sequences, approximately 32% of them singletons. No antigens are known for them. Material: cultured CD8+ T cells from PBMCs, obtained from culture after CMV antigen stimulation. These receptors all come from a human donor in good health (CMV status not recorded). Some clones in this sample may be carry-over from other donors' samples.

The sample holds many counts of this clonotype. V usage is TRBV7-9 and J usage is TRBJ2-5; 7 nucleotides match TRBD2. Germline-derived CDR1 and CDR2 are SEHNR and FQNEAQ (reference sequence). J lost 2 bases, V lost 2 bases, and 5 bases had no gene match. The CDR3 spans 15 residues. The CDR3 is CASSLFASGQETQYF. Here the CDR3 DNA reads TGTGCCAGCAGCTTATTCGCTAGCGGACAAGAGACCCAGTACTTC.

This clonotype came up many times. This rearrangement joins TRBV7-2 to TRBJ2-1, with D possibly matching TRBD1 (5 bases). CDR3 length equals 18 residues. Trimming took off 2 bases at V and 7 bases at J, with 24 bases between the two ends. Germline CDR1 is SGHTA and CDR2 is FQGNSA. Here the CDR3 DNA reads TGTGCCAGCAGCTTACCGTTACTTATTCAGGGTTTTCGGAATGAGCAGTTCTTC. Protein product: CASSLPLLIQGFRNEQFF.